This TCR beta chain was found in a study of CD8+ T cells in alopecia areata. At the level of the study: Oral tofacitinib, 5 to 10 mg twice daily, was given in an open-label trial.

The sequencing template was cDNA reverse transcribed from extracted RNA. The repertoire was sequenced with immunoSEQ multiplex PCR; TCRdb's copy has only in-frame clones and lacks some. The sample lists about 170,000 clones, 58% occurring once. The CDR3 is 15 residues long. Germline V lookup: CDR1 LGHNA, CDR2 YNFKEQ. V shed 0 bases and J 5 bases; nucleotides not matched to a gene: 5. This clone was counted only a few times. As for treatment: oral pan-JAK inhibitor, 5-10 mg twice daily. Lesional scalp punch biopsies and peripheral blood were collected from alopecia areata patients. The receptor was derived from a human donor with alopecia areata. Specimen: CD4+ T cells sorted from blood, collected at approximately week 60, from a patient treated with tofacitinib. This chain connects TRBV4-2 to TRBJ1-2; 8 bases map to TRBD1. CDR3 in amino acids: CASSQDRDRWYGYTF. The CDR3 DNA reads as TGTGCCAGCAGCCAAGATAGGGACAGGTGGTATGGCTACACCTTC.